The 2 T cell receptor beta chains below all came from one sample that was sequenced in a study of Ad26.COV2.S vaccination and SARS-CoV-2 variants. Method: immunoSEQ multiplex PCR; TCRdb's copy keeps in-frame clones and lacks some. The repertoire holds around 270,000 clones, with about 83% as singletons. Treatment indicated: some 19 received Ad26.COV2.S at low or high dose, single or two shots; roughly 5 received placebo; per-sample allocation not given. Collection of samples fell on day 63 after the first vaccine or placebo injection. Here the sequenced sample was peripheral blood, taken in a trial of Ad26.COV2.S vaccine versus placebo. These receptors all come from a person between 18 and 65 years old who received the Ad26.COV2.S COVID-19 vaccine or a placebo.

The chain carries TRBV27 and TRBJ2-1; 10 nucleotides agree with TRBD1. The CDR3 sequence is 20 residues long. CDR1 and CDR2 (germline): MNHEY, SMNVEV (reference sequence). Trimming removed 6 bases from V and 0 bases from J; junction bases left unmatched: 17. The CDR3 DNA reads as TGTGCCAGCAGGCCAGCGGACTACAGGACAGGGGGATACTCCTACAATGAGCAGTTCTTC. It yields the protein CASRPADYRTGGYSYNEQFF.

The count of this clone is one. The chain is built from TRBV30 and TRBJ2-7, with D maybe TRBD1 (6 bases). Germline lookup yields CDR1 GTSNPN and CDR2 SVGIG (reference sequence). Trimming pared 1 base from V and 4 bases from J, leaving 8 bases between. This CDR3 contains 12 residues. In DNA form, the CDR3 reads TGTGCCTGGAGTGGGGGGCAGTACGAGCAGTACTTC. Translation gives CAWSGGQYEQYF.